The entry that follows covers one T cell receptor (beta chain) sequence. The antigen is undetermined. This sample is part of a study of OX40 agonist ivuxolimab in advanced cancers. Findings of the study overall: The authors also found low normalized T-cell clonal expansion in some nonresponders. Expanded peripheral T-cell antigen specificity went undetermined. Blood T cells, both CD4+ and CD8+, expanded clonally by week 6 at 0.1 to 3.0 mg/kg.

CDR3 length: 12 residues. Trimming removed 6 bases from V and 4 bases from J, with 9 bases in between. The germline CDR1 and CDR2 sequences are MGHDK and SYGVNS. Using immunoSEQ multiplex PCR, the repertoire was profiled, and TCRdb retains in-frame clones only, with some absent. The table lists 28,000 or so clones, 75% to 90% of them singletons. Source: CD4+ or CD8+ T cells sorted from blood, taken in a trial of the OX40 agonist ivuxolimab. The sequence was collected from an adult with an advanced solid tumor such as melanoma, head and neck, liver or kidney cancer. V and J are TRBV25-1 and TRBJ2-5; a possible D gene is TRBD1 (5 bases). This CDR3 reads CASSSQGETQYF. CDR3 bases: TGTGCCAGCAGCTCTCAGGGAGAGACCCAGTACTTC. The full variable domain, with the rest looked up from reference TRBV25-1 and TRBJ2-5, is EADIYQTPRYLVIGTGKKITLECSQTMGHDKMYWYQQDPGMELHLIHYSYGVNSTEKGDLSSESTVSRIRTEHFPLTLESARPSHTSQYLCASSSQGETQYFGPGTRLLVL.